This T cell receptor (beta chain) was profiled in a study of blood T cell repertoires in COVID-19. Whole-study context: Specimens from acute and convalescent COVID-19 originated in the United States, Italy and Spain. T cells, B-cell-depleted T cells, or PBMCs supplied cDNA or gDNA.

This CDR3 is 15 amino acids long. V lost 5 bases and J 2 bases, leaving 13 bases between the germline ends. Germline lookup yields CDR1 MNHNY and CDR2 SVGAGI (reference sequence). Original analysis: Reference gene primer amplification gave estimated nucleated cell counts. Using immunoSEQ multiplex PCR, the repertoire was profiled, and TCRdb retains in-frame clones only, with some absent. That table furnishes V, J and clone size, whereas the DNA furnished D and trimming. The profile shows more than 50,000 clones, around 80% of them singletons. The chain joins TRBV6-6 to TRBJ1-5; D perhaps matches TRBD1 (6 bases). Specimen: peripheral blood. This sequence was found in a human donor in a cohort sampled during active COVID-19. CDR3 loop: CASSNLQGGNQPQHF. The CDR3 DNA reads TGTGCCAGCAGTAACCTACAGGGAGGCAATCAGCCCCAGCATTTT.